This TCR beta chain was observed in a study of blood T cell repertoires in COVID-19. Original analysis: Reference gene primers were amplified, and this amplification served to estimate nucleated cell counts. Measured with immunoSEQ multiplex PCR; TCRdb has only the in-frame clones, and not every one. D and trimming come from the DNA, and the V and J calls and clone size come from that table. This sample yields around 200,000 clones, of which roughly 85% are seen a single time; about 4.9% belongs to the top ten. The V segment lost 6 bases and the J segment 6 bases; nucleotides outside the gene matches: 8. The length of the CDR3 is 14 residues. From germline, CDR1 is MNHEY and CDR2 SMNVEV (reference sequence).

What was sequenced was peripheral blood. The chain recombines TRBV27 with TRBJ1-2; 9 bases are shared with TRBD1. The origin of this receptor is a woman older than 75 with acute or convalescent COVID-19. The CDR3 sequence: CASRSTGGLNGYTF. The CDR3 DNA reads TGTGCCAGCAGATCCACAGGGGGCCTGAATGGCTACACCTTC.